The 16 T cell receptor beta chains below were found in one sample sequenced in a study of tumor and adjacent non-tumor tissue in lung cancer. This sample's RNA came from whole unsorted tissue. A modified ARM-PCR protocol with three rounds of nested PCR amplified TCRbeta. TCRdb analysed the multiplex PCR reads with MiXCR anew, one entry per CDR3 protein. The sample contains just over 200,000 distinct CDR3 sequences, less than 80% of which appear only once. What was sequenced was lung tumor tissue. These receptors all come from a man in his sixties with non-small cell lung cancer.

With respect to this clonotype: Without the conserved terminal phenylalanine or tryptophan, this CDR3 likely stems from a read error. The chain recombines TRBV20-1 with TRBJ1-5, with D perhaps TRBD1 (6 bases). CDR1 and CDR2 (germline): DFQATT, SNEGSKA (reference sequence). This CDR3 is built from 15 residues. The CDR3 loop is CSARGDIHSNQPQHL. The CDR3 nucleotides read TGCAGTGCTAGAGGGGACATACATAGCAATCAACCCCAGCATTTG.

This clonotype has a count of ten or more. V gene TRBV12-3 or TRBV12-4 combines with J gene TRBJ2-3, with D perhaps matching TRBD2 (5 bases). The CDR3 totals 15 residues. V lost 0 bases and J 2 bases, leaving 9 bases between the germline ends. CDR3 sequence: CASSLADSPTDTQYF. In DNA, the CDR3 is TGTGCCAGCAGTTTAGCGGACTCCCCCACAGATACGCAGTATTTT.

The gene calls are TRBV12-3 or TRBV12-4 and TRBJ2-1; D may be TRBD2 (5 bases). This CDR3 has 15 amino acids. V lost 7 bases to trimming and J lost 6 bases, with 19 bases between them. The CDR3 bases are TGTGCCAGCACCTTGTCGGGGAACCCCAGCAATGAGCAGTTCTTC. The encoded protein is CASTLSGNPSNEQFF.

This clonotype is a singleton in its sample. The junction shows a germline mismatch at one end, possibly a read error. The chain couples TRBV12-5 to TRBJ1-2; D is ambiguous. The CDR3 sequence is 11 residues long. Germline V gives CDR1 LGHNT, CDR2 FRNRAP. The CDR3 loop is CTSGLDSCPTF. CDR3 nucleotide sequence: TGTACTAGTGGTTTGGATTCATGCCCCACCTTC.

This rearrangement joins TRBV7-8 to TRBJ1-3; TRBD1 might be the D (5 bases). Germline V gives CDR1 SGHVS, CDR2 FQNEAQ. V dropped 7 bases and J dropped 3 bases, with 13 bases sitting between them. CDR3 length equals 14 residues. CDR3 loop: CASKGDTVGNTIYF. CDR3 sequence (DNA): TGTGCCAGCAAAGGGGATACTGTTGGAAACACCATATATTTT.

The chain is built from TRBV6-5 and TRBJ2-1, with unresolved D. Germline assignment: CDR1 MNHEY and CDR2 SVGAGI. With 7 bases removed from V and 9 bases from J, the gap between germline ends came to 16 bases. CDR3 size: 13 residues. CDR3 in amino acids: CASNLPIGSEQFF. CDR3 in DNA: TGTGCCAGCAACTTGCCTATCGGTAGTGAGCAGTTCTTC.

Note on this clonotype: This may be a read error: a much more frequent sequence differs by one nucleotide. The V gene is TRBV7-8, the J gene TRBJ2-2, with a tentative D call TRBD2 (5 bases). Germline CDR1 reads SGHVS; CDR2 reads FQNEAQ. The CDR3 covers 14 residues. V was shortened by 4 bases and J by 6 bases, with 12 bases between the two germline ends. The CDR3 here is CASSSGKSPGELFF. Written as DNA, the CDR3 is TGTGCCAGCAGCTCGGGAAAGAGCCCCGGGGAGCTGTTTTTT.

In regard to this clonotype: This may be a read error: a much more frequent sequence differs by one nucleotide. This chain links TRBV11-2 with TRBJ1-6; no clear D gene. Trimming removed 4 bases from V and 9 bases from J, with 10 bases in between. From germline, CDR1 is SGHAT and CDR2 FQNNGV. CDR3 size: 13 residues. CDR3 loop: CASSSHGFSPLHF. CDR3 coding DNA: TGTGCCAGCAGCTCACATGGGTTTTCACCCCTCCACTTT. The full variable domain, rest sourced from reference TRBV11-2 and TRBJ1-6, is EAGVAQSPRYKIIEKRQSVAFWCNPISGHATLYWYQQILGQGPKLLIQFQNNGVVDDSQLPKDRFSAERLKGVDSTLKIQPAKLEDSAVYLCASSSHGFSPLHFGNGTRLTVT.

The CDR3 sequence is CASSQGFSDVTDTQYF. CDR3 DNA sequence: TGTGCCAGCAGCCAAGGGTTTAGCGATGTCACAGATACGCAGTATTTT. The chain joins TRBV4-2 to TRBJ2-3, with D tentatively TRBD2 (5 bases). The CDR3 consists of 16 residues. The V gene lost 1 base and the J gene lost 2 bases, with 13 bases spanning the gap. The germline CDR1 and CDR2 sequences are LGHNA and YNFKEQ.

About this clonotype: This sequence may be a read error, since a much larger clone differs from it by one base. A read error is likely, as this CDR3 ends without the conserved phenylalanine or tryptophan. The V gene is TRBV11-3, the J gene TRBJ2-1, with 14 bases fitting TRBD2. The V segment lost 4 bases and the J segment 0 bases; nucleotides outside the gene matches: 14. The germline CDR1 and CDR2 sequences are SGHNT and YENEEA. The CDR3 totals 21 residues. CDR3 nucleotides: TGTGCCAGCAGCTCCCACGTTCGGACTAGCGGGAGGTCAAGCTCCTACAATGAGCAGTTCCTC. Translation: CASSSHVRTSGRSSSYNEQFL.

In this sample, this clonotype turned up a few times. The chain combines TRBV30 with TRBJ1-6, with TRBD1 as a possible D gene (6 bases). Trimming stripped 0 bases from V and 7 bases from J, with 10 bases between. Germline V gene lookup returns CDR1 GTSNPN and CDR2 SVGIG (reference sequence). This CDR3 region has 14 residues. CDR3 sequence (DNA): TGTGCCTGGAGTGTAAACAGGGTCAATTCACCCCTCCACTTT. Translating gives CAWSVNRVNSPLHF.

In regard to this clonotype: A much larger clone lies a single base off, so this may be a read error. This CDR3 is missing its conserved last phenylalanine or tryptophan, likely due to a read error. J is TRBJ1-6 and V is TRBV20-1; a weak D match, TRBD1 (6 bases). The CDR3 totals 15 residues. Germline V gene lookup returns CDR1 DFQATT and CDR2 SNEGSKA (reference sequence). V was cut by 4 bases and J by 5 bases, with 15 bases left in between. CDR3: CSAIEDRANNSPLHY. CDR3 DNA: TGCAGTGCTATTGAGGACAGAGCGAATAATTCACCCCTCCACTAT.

The chain links TRBV30 to TRBJ1-1; D remains ambiguous. V was clipped by 4 bases and J by 11 bases, with 14 bases between them. Looked up from germline, CDR1 is GTSNPN and CDR2 is SVGIG (reference sequence). The CDR3 is 11 residues long. CDR3 sequence reads: CAWTTGILAFF. CDR3 bases: TGTGCCTGGACCACTGGTATCTTGGCTTTCTTT.

In the case of this clonotype: This CDR3 is missing its conserved last phenylalanine or tryptophan, likely due to a read error. The chain is built from TRBV11-3 and TRBJ1-1; 7 bases fit TRBD1. This CDR3 has 15 amino acids. From germline, CDR1 is SGHNT and CDR2 YENEEA. CDR3 in DNA: TGTGTCAGCAGCTTAAGCCAGGGGGGAGGAACTGAAGCTTTCTTG. This encodes CVSSLSQGGGTEAFL.

The rearrangement joins TRBV4-1 to TRBJ1-1; tentative D call: TRBD1 (6 bases). The CDR3 runs to 17 residues. Trimming removed 2 bases from V and 4 bases from J, with 20 bases in between. The germline gives CDR1 MGHRA, CDR2 YSYEKL. The CDR3 coding sequence is TGCGCCAGCAGCCAAAGGGGGGATCCGGAGCTGAGCACTGAAGCTTTCTTT. This codes for CASSQRGDPELSTEAFF.

To note about this clonotype: This may arise from a read error, as a much more abundant clone is one base away. V gene TRBV29-1 combines with J gene TRBJ2-6; the match to TRBD1 covers 9 bases. The CDR3 loop spans 16 amino acids. The ends lost 4 bases at V and 2 bases at J; junction bases unmatched: 6. Germline CDR1 SQVTM, CDR2 ANQGSEA. The CDR3 region is CSVVGQGHPGANVLTF. CDR3 nucleotide sequence: TGCAGCGTTGTAGGACAGGGGCACCCTGGGGCCAACGTCCTGACTTTC.